The 24 T cell receptor beta chains below were found in one sample sequenced in a study of blood T cell repertoires in COVID-19. Measured with immunoSEQ multiplex PCR; TCRdb has only the in-frame clones, and not every one. The repertoire holds approximately 50,000 clones, with approximately 89% as singletons. Sequenced material: peripheral blood. The receptor set was obtained from a woman over 75 with acute or convalescent COVID-19.

This chain links TRBV28 with TRBJ2-3; TRBD1 matches 7 bases. J lost 2 bases, V lost 4 bases, and 3 bases had no gene match. The CDR3 has 14 residues. Germline CDR1 is MDHEN and CDR2 is SYDVKM. The CDR3 coding sequence is TGTGCCAGCAGTTCGGACAGGACCACAGATACGCAGTATTTT. Protein product: CASSSDRTTDTQYF.

CDR3 protein: CASSELGDTEAFF. DNA of the CDR3: TGTGCCAGCAGTGAGCTAGGGGACACTGAAGCTTTCTTT. This chain connects TRBV2 to TRBJ1-1; perhaps TRBD1 as D (5 bases). In germline, CDR1 is SNHLY, CDR2 FYNNEI. This CDR3 is 13 amino acids long. Deletions cut 3 bases from V and 3 bases from J, with 8 bases between.

V is TRBV18 and J is TRBJ1-1, with D perhaps TRBD1 (6 bases). V was shortened by 0 bases and J by 6 bases, with 17 bases between the two germline ends. The CDR3 covers 16 residues. Germline V lookup: CDR1 KGHSH, CDR2 LQKENI. The CDR3 nucleotides are TGTGCCAGCTCACCACCCCATAGGACAGACGCCGCTGAAGCTTTCTTT. As protein: CASSPPHRTDAAEAFF.

A remark on this clone: An end of the junction does not agree with germline; a read error may underlie this. The gene calls are TRBV7-7 and TRBJ2-2, with 11 bases aligning to TRBD2. The germline V gene has CDR1 SSHAT and CDR2 FNYEAQ (reference sequence). The length of the CDR3 is 15 residues. CDR3 amino acids: CASSRSGGETGELFF. The CDR3 nucleotides are TGTGCTAGCAGCCGTAGCGGGGGGGAAACCGGGGAGCTGTTTTTT.

This clone was seen a handful of times. The V and J genes are TRBV18 and TRBJ1-2; D is perhaps TRBD1 (5 bases). V dropped 0 bases and J dropped 6 bases, with 11 bases sitting between them. Germline CDR1 and CDR2: KGHSH and LQKENI. The CDR3 covers 14 residues. The CDR3 nucleotides read TGTGCCAGCTCACCACCGGGGCAGTTCAATGGCTACACCTTC. The encoded protein is CASSPPGQFNGYTF.

This clone has only one observation. This chain uses TRBV7-2 with TRBJ2-3; no clear D gene. The CDR3 has 18 residues. Germline V gene data show CDR1 as SGHTA and CDR2 as FQGNSA. Trimming pared 0 bases from V and 0 bases from J, leaving 16 bases between. This chain's CDR3 is CASSLAEYISLSTDTQYF. Here the CDR3 DNA reads TGTGCCAGCAGCTTAGCGGAATATATTAGCCTTAGCACAGATACGCAGTATTTT.

The rearrangement links TRBV5-1 to TRBJ1-1, with no clear D. V was trimmed by 0 bases and J by 0 bases, leaving 9 bases between them. Germline CDR1 SGHRS, CDR2 YFSETQ. CDR3 length equals 15 residues. DNA for the CDR3: TGCGCCAGCAGCTTGGGGTCTGCTATGAACACTGAAGCTTTCTTT. Encoded protein: CASSLGSAMNTEAFF.

The chain carries TRBV30 and TRBJ2-1; tentatively, D is TRBD2 (6 bases). Germline loops: CDR1 GTSNPN, CDR2 SVGIG (reference sequence). V lost 1 base and J lost 14, with 15 bases in between. The CDR3 length is 12 residues. The CDR3 DNA sequence: TGTGCCTGGAGTGGTAGCGGAGGGGCTGAGTTCTTC. This sequence encodes CAWSGSGGAEFF.

This clone has a handful of counts. V is TRBV6-2 or TRBV6-3 and J is TRBJ1-5; TRBD1 matches at 10 bases. With 6 bases clipped from V and 7 bases from J, the junction kept 15 bases outside the gene matches. The CDR3 has 17 residues. Germline assignment: CDR1 MNHEY and CDR2 SVGEGT. The CDR3 loop is CASSLGADRGQTQPQHF. DNA of the CDR3: TGTGCCAGCAGCCTCGGTGCCGACAGGGGGCAGACCCAGCCCCAGCATTTT.

The chain joins TRBV18 to TRBJ1-2; TRBD1 matches 9 bases. The CDR3 has 15 amino acids. After removal of 3 bases from V and 7 bases from J, the junction contained 9 bases not matched to a gene. Germline V gene sequence: CDR1 KGHSH, CDR2 LQKENI. The CDR3 nucleotides are TGTGCCAGCTCACCTCGGACAGGGGAGGGGTTTGGCTACACCTTC. Encoded protein: CASSPRTGEGFGYTF. The full variable domain, rest sourced from reference TRBV18 and TRBJ1-2, is NAGVMQNPRHLVRRRGQEARLRCSPMKGHSHVYWYRQLPEEGLKFMVYLQKENIIDESGMPKERFSAEFPKEGPSILRIQQVVRGDSAAYFCASSPRTGEGFGYTFGSGTRLTVV.

The rearrangement joins TRBV7-8 to TRBJ2-7, with a tentative D call TRBD2 (5 bases). The germline V gene has CDR1 SGHVS and CDR2 FQNEAQ. The V end lost 2 bases, the J end lost 2 bases, and 10 bases lay between the germline ends. The CDR3 has 14 residues. In nucleotides, the CDR3 is TGTGCCAGCAGCTTACAACCGGGGACCTACGAGCAGTACTTC. Protein: CASSLQPGTYEQYF. The full variable domain, with the rest looked up from reference TRBV7-8 and TRBJ2-7, is GAGVSQSPRYKVAKRGQDVALRCDPISGHVSLFWYQQALGQGPEFLTYFQNEAQLDKSGLPSDRFFAERPEGSVSTLKIQRTQQEDSAVYLCASSLQPGTYEQYFGPGTRLTVT.

This clone was recorded once. This chain connects TRBV19 to TRBJ1-2; perhaps TRBD1 as D (5 bases). Trimming shortened V by 3 bases and J by 2 bases, and 7 bases separated the two germline ends. This CDR3 has 13 residues. Germline assignment: CDR1 LNHDA and CDR2 SQIVND (reference sequence). In nucleotides, the CDR3 is TGTGCCAGTAGTATTCAGGGCAACTATGGCTACACCTTC. Translating it yields CASSIQGNYGYTF.

The sample holds one count of this clone. This rearrangement joins TRBV10-3 to TRBJ2-3; D gene ambiguous. The CDR3 totals 15 residues. The germline V gene has CDR1 ENHRY and CDR2 SYGVKD. The germline V and J ends were trimmed by 5 bases and 2 bases, with 14 bases remaining between them. CDR3 region: CAISTVGQHTDTQYF. CDR3 in DNA: TGTGCCATCAGTACCGTTGGGCAGCACACAGATACGCAGTATTTT.

The V and J genes are TRBV30 and TRBJ2-3; 8 bases match TRBD1. Germline V gene data show CDR1 as GTSNPN and CDR2 as SVGIG (reference sequence). After removal of 4 bases from V and 7 bases from J, the junction contained 10 bases not matched to a gene. This CDR3 region has 14 residues. The CDR3 DNA follows: TGTGCCTGGACCCTGGGGCAGGGGGCGTATACGCAGTATTTT. It is translated as CAWTLGQGAYTQYF.

The rearrangement uses TRBV28 and TRBJ2-1, with 14 bases that match TRBD2. Germline lookup yields CDR1 MDHEN and CDR2 SYDVKM. Trimming cost V 2 bases and J 6 bases; bases outside gene matches: 0. The CDR3 is 15 residues long. Here the CDR3 DNA reads TGTGCCAGCAGTTTAGGGACTAGCGGGGGCAATGAGCAGTTCTTC. Translation: CASSLGTSGGNEQFF.

The chain recombines TRBV6-5 with TRBJ2-1; D is perhaps TRBD1 (6 bases). The length of the CDR3 is 15 residues. Trimming stripped 5 bases from V and 0 bases from J, with 11 bases between. Per the germline V gene, CDR1 is MNHEY and CDR2 is SVGAGI. The CDR3 nucleotides read TGTGCCAGCAGTACCCGGGACATCTCCTACAATGAGCAGTTCTTC. It codes for CASSTRDISYNEQFF.

The gene calls are TRBV2 and TRBJ1-1; 7 bases are a match to TRBD1. Germline V gene lookup returns CDR1 SNHLY and CDR2 FYNNEI. V lost 6 bases to trimming and J lost 3 bases; unmatched junction nucleotides: 4. This CDR3 spans 13 amino acids. CDR3 DNA: TGTGCCAGCAGCAGGGGGGTGGACACTGAAGCTTTCTTT. Translating it yields CASSRGVDTEAFF.

The chain links TRBV18 to TRBJ2-5; weak D call: TRBD2 (5 bases). Germline V gene data show CDR1 as KGHSH and CDR2 as LQKENI. The length of the CDR3 is 13 residues. Trimming cost V 3 bases and J 4 bases, with 9 bases left between them. For the CDR3, the DNA is TGTGCCAGCTCACCGAATCGGGGAGAGACCCAGTACTTC. It yields the protein CASSPNRGETQYF.

The chain combines TRBV6-9 with TRBJ2-7, with TRBD2 matching over 11 bases. The germline gives CDR1 MNHGY, CDR2 SVAAGI. V was clipped by 6 bases and J by 4 bases; unmatched bases: 8. The CDR3 has 15 amino acids. The DNA for the CDR3 is TGTGCCAGCAGCCCGTCTAGCGGGGGGTCTTACGAGCAGTACTTC. Its protein is CASSPSSGGSYEQYF.

V and J are TRBV2 and TRBJ1-2; TRBD1 agrees at 10 bases. J was trimmed by 4 bases and V by 11 bases; bases with no gene match: 7. CDR1 is SNHLY and CDR2 is FYNNEI in the germline V gene. This CDR3 spans 13 amino acids. CDR3 amino acids: CAGRTGGGYGYTF. The CDR3 DNA reads TGTGCCGGCCGGACAGGGGGAGGCTATGGCTACACCTTC.

The rearrangement joins TRBV19 to TRBJ2-1; 11 bases map to TRBD2. CDR1 is LNHDA and CDR2 is SQIVND in the germline V gene (reference sequence). The CDR3 extends over 14 amino acids. After removal of 8 bases from V and 6 bases from J, the junction contained 6 bases not matched to a gene. Here the CDR3 reads CASSQGLAVNEQFF. The DNA of the CDR3 is TGTGCCAGTTCCCAGGGACTAGCGGTCAATGAGCAGTTCTTC.

This chain uses TRBV11-2 with TRBJ2-1; possible D gene TRBD1, 6 bases. Trimming stripped 5 bases from V and 4 bases from J, with 18 bases between. CDR3 length: 16 residues. Germline CDR1 and CDR2: SGHAT and FQNNGV. The CDR3 sequence: CASSRRLTGLYNEQFF. The CDR3 nucleotides are TGTGCCAGCAGCAGACGGCTGACAGGCCTTTACAATGAGCAGTTCTTC.

This chain links TRBV5-1 with TRBJ2-5; 9 nucleotides align to TRBD1. The CDR3 is 14 amino acids. The germline V gene has CDR1 SGHRS and CDR2 YFSETQ. J lost 5 bases, V lost 5 bases, and 7 bases had no gene match. CDR3 bases: TGCGCCAGCAGGGCCACAGGGGGCGGCGAGACCCAGTACTTC. Its translation is CASRATGGGETQYF.

The V and J genes are TRBV28 and TRBJ2-2; D is perhaps TRBD1 (5 bases). This CDR3 comprises 16 residues. Germline V CDR1 and CDR2: MDHEN, SYDVKM. The germline V and J ends were trimmed by 5 bases and 4 bases, with 17 bases remaining between them. The DNA of the CDR3 is TGTGCCAGCAGTCCCGTGGCAGGGCGAGGCACCGGGGAGCTGTTTTTT. It yields the protein CASSPVAGRGTGELFF.